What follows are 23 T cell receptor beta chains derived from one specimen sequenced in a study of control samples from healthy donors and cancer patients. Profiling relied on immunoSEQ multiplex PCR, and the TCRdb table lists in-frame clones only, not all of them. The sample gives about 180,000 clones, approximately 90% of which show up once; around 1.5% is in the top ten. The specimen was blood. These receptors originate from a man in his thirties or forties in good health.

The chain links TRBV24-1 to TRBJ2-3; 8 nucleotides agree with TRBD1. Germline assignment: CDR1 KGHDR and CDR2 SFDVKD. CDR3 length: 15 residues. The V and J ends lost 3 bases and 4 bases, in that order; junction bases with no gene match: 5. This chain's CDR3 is CATSDPGQGPDTQYF. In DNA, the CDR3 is TGTGCCACCAGTGATCCCGGACAGGGCCCAGATACGCAGTATTTT.

The CDR3 DNA follows: TGTGCCAGCAGCTTAGGTGGGCTAGGTGACTATGGCTACACCTTC. Protein: CASSLGGLGDYGYTF. J is TRBJ1-2 and V is TRBV7-2, with no clear D. The V gene lost 1 base and the J gene lost 3 bases, with 12 bases spanning the gap. Germline-derived CDR1 and CDR2 are SGHTA and FQGNSA. The CDR3 contains 15 residues.

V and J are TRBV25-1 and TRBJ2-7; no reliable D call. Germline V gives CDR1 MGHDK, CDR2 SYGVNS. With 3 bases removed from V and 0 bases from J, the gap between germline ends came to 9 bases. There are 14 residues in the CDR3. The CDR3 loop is CASSDVRNSYEQYF. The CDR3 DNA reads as TGTGCCAGCAGTGACGTACGAAACTCCTACGAGCAGTACTTC.

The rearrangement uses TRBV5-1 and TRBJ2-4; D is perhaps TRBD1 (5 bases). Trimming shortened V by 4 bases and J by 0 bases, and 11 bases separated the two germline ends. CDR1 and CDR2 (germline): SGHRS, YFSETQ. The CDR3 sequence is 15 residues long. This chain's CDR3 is CASSTGTLAKNIQYF. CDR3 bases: TGCGCCAGCAGCACAGGTACCCTAGCCAAAAACATTCAGTACTTC.

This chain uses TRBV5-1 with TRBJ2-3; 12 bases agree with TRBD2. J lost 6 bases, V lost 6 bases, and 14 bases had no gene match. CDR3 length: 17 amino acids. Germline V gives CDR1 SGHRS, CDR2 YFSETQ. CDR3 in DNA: TGCGCCAGCAAGGAGACTAGCGGGAGTCCGGTGGCGGATACGCAGTATTTT. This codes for CASKETSGSPVADTQYF.

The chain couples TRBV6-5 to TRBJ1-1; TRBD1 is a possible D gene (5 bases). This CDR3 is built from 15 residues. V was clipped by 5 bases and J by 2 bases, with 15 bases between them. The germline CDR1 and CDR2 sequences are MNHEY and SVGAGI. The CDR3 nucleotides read TGTGCCAGCAGTAGGACATACAGACTCAACACTGAAGCTTTCTTT. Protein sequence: CASSRTYRLNTEAFF.

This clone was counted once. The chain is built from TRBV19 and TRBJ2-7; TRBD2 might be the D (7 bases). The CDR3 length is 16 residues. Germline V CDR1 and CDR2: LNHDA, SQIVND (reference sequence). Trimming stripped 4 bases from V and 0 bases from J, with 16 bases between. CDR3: CASSTSSGGYSYEQYF. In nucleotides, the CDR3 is TGTGCCAGTAGTACTTCCTCGGGGGGCTACTCCTACGAGCAGTACTTC.

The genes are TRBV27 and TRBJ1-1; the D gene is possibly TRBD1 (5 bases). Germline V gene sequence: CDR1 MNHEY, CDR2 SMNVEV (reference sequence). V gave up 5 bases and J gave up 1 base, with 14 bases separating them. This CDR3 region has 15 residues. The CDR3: CASSPNGTPNTEAFF. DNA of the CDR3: TGTGCCAGCAGTCCAAACGGGACGCCGAACACTGAAGCTTTCTTT.

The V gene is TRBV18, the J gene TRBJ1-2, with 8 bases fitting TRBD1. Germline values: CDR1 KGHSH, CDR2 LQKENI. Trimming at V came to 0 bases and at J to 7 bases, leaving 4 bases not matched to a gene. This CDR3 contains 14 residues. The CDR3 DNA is TGTGCCAGCTCACCACCCGGGACAGGCCCTGGCTACACCTTC. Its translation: CASSPPGTGPGYTF.

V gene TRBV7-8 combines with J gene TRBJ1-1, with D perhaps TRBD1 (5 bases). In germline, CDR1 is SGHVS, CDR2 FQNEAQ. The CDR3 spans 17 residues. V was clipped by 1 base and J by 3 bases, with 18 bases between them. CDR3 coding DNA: TGTGCCAGCAGCTTAGTGTCTTGGGGGGGAGAAGACACTGAAGCTTTCTTT. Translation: CASSLVSWGGEDTEAFF.

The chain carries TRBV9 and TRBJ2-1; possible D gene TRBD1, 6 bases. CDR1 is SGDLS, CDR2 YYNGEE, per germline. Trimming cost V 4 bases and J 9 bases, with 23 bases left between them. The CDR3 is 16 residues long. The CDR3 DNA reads TGTGCCAGCAGCACAACAGGGACGCTCCGAGGGGGTGAGCAGTTCTTC. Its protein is CASSTTGTLRGGEQFF.

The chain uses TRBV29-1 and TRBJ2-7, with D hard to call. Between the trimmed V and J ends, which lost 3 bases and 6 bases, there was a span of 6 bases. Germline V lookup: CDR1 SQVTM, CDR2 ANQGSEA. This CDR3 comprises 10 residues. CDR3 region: CSVEASEQYF. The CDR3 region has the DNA TGCAGCGTTGAGGCCTCCGAGCAGTACTTC.

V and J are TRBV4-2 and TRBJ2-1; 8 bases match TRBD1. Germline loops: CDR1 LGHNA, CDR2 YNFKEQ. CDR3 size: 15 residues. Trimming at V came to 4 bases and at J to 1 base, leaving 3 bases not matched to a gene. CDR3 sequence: CASSLGQGSYNEQFF. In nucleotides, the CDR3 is TGTGCCAGCAGCCTTGGACAGGGTTCCTACAATGAGCAGTTCTTC.

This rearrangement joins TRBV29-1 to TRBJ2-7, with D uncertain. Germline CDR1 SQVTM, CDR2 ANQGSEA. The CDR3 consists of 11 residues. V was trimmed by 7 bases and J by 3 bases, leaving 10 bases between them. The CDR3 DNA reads TGCAGCGCCACCGACGGCTACGAGCAGTACTTC. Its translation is CSATDGYEQYF.

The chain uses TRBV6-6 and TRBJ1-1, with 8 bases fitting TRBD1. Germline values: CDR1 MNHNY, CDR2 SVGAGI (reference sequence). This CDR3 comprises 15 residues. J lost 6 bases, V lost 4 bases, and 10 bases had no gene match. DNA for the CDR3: TGTGCCAGCAGTTCCTGGACAGGGCTGAGCGCTGAAGCTTTCTTT. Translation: CASSSWTGLSAEAFF.

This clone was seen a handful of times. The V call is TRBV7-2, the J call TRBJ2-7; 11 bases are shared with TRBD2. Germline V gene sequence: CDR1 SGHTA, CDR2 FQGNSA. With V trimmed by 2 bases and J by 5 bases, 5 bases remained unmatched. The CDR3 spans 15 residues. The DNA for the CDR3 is TGTGCCAGCAGCTTATGGCTAGCGGGAGGCCACGAGCAGTACTTC. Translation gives CASSLWLAGGHEQYF.

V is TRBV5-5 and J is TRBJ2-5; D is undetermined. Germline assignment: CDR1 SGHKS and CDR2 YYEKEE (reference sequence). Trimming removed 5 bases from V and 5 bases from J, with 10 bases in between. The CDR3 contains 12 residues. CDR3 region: CASRSGGETQYF. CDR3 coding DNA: TGTGCCAGCAGGTCCGGTGGGGAGACCCAGTACTTC.

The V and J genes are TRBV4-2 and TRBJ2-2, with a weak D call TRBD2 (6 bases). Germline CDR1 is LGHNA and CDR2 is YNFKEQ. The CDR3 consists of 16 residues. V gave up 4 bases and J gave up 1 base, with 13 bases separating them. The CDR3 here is CASSPADGGNTGELFF. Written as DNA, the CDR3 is TGTGCCAGCAGCCCCGCTGACGGGGGGAACACCGGGGAGCTGTTTTTT.

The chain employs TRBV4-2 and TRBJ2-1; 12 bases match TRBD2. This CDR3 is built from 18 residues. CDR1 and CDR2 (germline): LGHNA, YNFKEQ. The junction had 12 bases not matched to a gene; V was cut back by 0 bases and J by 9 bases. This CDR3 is CASSQDPLLAGGPGEQFF. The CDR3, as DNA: TGTGCCAGCAGCCAAGATCCTCTGCTAGCGGGGGGGCCAGGTGAGCAGTTCTTC.

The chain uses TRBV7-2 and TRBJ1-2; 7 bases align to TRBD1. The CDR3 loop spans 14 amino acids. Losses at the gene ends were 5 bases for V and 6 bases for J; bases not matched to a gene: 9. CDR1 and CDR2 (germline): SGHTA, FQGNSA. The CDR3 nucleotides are TGTGCCAGCAGCCAAGGGTCAGGGGGTGATGGCTACACCTTC. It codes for CASSQGSGGDGYTF. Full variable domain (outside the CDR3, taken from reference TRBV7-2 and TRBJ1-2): GAGVSQSPSNKVTEKGKDVELRCDPISGHTALYWYRQSLGQGLEFLIYFQGNSAPDKSGLPSDRFSAERTGGSVSTLTIQRTQQEDSAVYLCASSQGSGGDGYTFGSGTRLTVV.

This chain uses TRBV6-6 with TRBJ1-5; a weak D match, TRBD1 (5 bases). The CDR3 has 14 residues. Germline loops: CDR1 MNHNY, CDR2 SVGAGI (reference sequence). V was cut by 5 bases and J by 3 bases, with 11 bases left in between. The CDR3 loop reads CASSGGSDNQPQHF. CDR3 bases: TGTGCCAGCAGTGGGGGGTCAGACAATCAGCCCCAGCATTTT.

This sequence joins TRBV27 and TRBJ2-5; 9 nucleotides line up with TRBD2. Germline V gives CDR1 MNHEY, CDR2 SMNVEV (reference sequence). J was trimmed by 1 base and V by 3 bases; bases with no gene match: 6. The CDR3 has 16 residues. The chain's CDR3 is CASSLGLAGPQETQYF. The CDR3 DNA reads TGTGCCAGCAGTTTGGGGCTAGCGGGGCCCCAAGAGACCCAGTACTTC.

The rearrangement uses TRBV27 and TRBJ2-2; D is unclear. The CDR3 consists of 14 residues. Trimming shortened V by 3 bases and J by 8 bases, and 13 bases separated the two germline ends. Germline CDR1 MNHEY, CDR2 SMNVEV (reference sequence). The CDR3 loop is CASSFRRVGGELFF. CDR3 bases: TGTGCCAGCAGTTTCCGTAGGGTAGGAGGGGAGCTGTTTTTT.